This entry lists 29 T cell receptor beta chains sequenced from one sample in a study of cytomegalovirus exposure and HLA in healthy donors. Vbeta (60) and Jbeta (13) primers were used in the PCR. Assay: immunoSEQ multiplex PCR; the TCRdb copy retains only in-frame clones and omits some. The sample includes 150,000 to 200,000 clones, 80% of them seen just once. The sample comprised PBMCs. The receptors stem from a young man in good health and CMV-seropositive.

The rearrangement links TRBV7-8 to TRBJ1-4; perhaps TRBD1 as D (5 bases). Germline CDR1 and CDR2: SGHVS and FQNEAQ. The length of the CDR3 is 14 residues. Trimming took off 3 bases at V and 8 bases at J, with 13 bases between the two ends. This CDR3 is CASSLEGRAEKLFF. CDR3 coding DNA: TGTGCCAGCAGCTTGGAGGGGAGGGCGGAAAAACTGTTTTTT.

The rearrangement uses TRBV7-9 and TRBJ2-2; the D gene is possibly TRBD2 (7 bases). Trimming left V 3 bases short and J 0 bases short, with 14 bases between. The CDR3 loop spans 17 amino acids. Germline V CDR1 and CDR2: SEHNR, FQNEAQ (reference sequence). The CDR3 reads CASSLGGGLSNTGELFF. CDR3 in DNA: TGTGCCAGCAGCTTGGGGGGGGGCTTATCGAACACCGGGGAGCTGTTTTTT.

Written as DNA, the CDR3 is TGTGCCAGCTCAACGAAACCGGGACAGGGAAACTCTGGGGCCAACGTCCTGACTTTC. Its translation is CASSTKPGQGNSGANVLTF. The J gene is TRBJ2-6, the V gene TRBV18; 9 bases line up with TRBD1. Germline trimming cut 5 bases from V and 0 bases from J; bases unmatched to any gene: 11. The germline V gene has CDR1 KGHSH and CDR2 LQKENI. The CDR3 is 19 residues long. Using reference TRBV18 and TRBJ2-6 for the parts outside the CDR3, the full variable domain is NAGVMQNPRHLVRRRGQEARLRCSPMKGHSHVYWYRQLPEEGLKFMVYLQKENIIDESGMPKERFSAEFPKEGPSILRIQQVVRGDSAAYFCASSTKPGQGNSGANVLTFGAGSRLTVL.

This clone was counted a single time. The chain recombines TRBV19 with TRBJ2-5; D is perhaps TRBD2 (7 bases). V lost 4 bases, J lost 4 bases, and 16 bases lay in between. The germline gives CDR1 LNHDA, CDR2 SQIVND (reference sequence). The CDR3 contains 15 residues. The CDR3 nucleotides read TGTGCCAGTAGTACCACCGGGGGGCTCCGAGAGACCCAGTACTTC. Translating gives CASSTTGGLRETQYF.

The chain carries TRBV9 and TRBJ2-5; TRBD2 agrees at 7 bases. The J call may be faulty, since TRBJ2-7 better matches the DNA end. CDR3 length equals 13 residues. In germline, CDR1 is SGDLS, CDR2 YYNGEE. The CDR3 sequence: CASGGESSDEQYF. CDR3 bases: TGTGCCAGTGGGGGGGAGTCGTCCGACGAGCAGTACTTC.

This clone was picked up a small number of times. The chain couples TRBV7-8 to TRBJ2-3; D gene unclear. Looked up from germline, CDR1 is SGHVS and CDR2 is FQNEAQ. The CDR3 loop spans 12 amino acids. Between the trimmed V and J ends, which lost 4 bases and 4 bases, there was a span of 6 bases. The CDR3 region is CASSSRPDTQYF. For the CDR3, the DNA is TGTGCCAGCAGCTCTCGTCCAGATACGCAGTATTTT.

V and J are TRBV7-2 and TRBJ2-6; no clear D. CDR3 size: 17 residues. V lost 2 bases and J lost 0, with 11 bases in between. The germline V gene has CDR1 SGHTA and CDR2 FQGNSA. The CDR3 nucleotides read TGTGCCAGCAGCTTATCCCAGAGGAGCTCTGGGGCCAACGTCCTGACTTTC. Amino acids: CASSLSQRSSGANVLTF. The full variable domain, in which reference TRBV7-2 and TRBJ2-6 provide the parts outside the CDR3, is GAGVSQSPSNKVTEKGKDVELRCDPISGHTALYWYRQSLGQGLEFLIYFQGNSAPDKSGLPSDRFSAERTGGSVSTLTIQRTQQEDSAVYLCASSLSQRSSGANVLTFGAGSRLTVL.

The J gene is TRBJ1-2, the V gene TRBV2, with D perhaps TRBD1 (5 bases). Germline CDR1 reads SNHLY; CDR2 reads FYNNEI. The CDR3 is 14 amino acids. Trimming stripped 3 bases from V and 4 bases from J, with 12 bases between. CDR3 coding DNA: TGTGCCAGCAGTGAGGCATATAGGGGCTATGGCTACACCTTC. Encoded protein: CASSEAYRGYGYTF.

This chain connects TRBV6-5 to TRBJ2-7, with 8 bases identical to TRBD2. The V gene's germline CDR1 is MNHEY and CDR2 SVGAGI. The V segment lost 6 bases and the J segment 4 bases; nucleotides outside the gene matches: 8. The CDR3 spans 14 residues. The CDR3 reads CASSRGGSGYEQYF. As DNA, the CDR3 is TGTGCCAGCAGCCGGGGGGGGAGTGGGTACGAGCAGTACTTC.

This sequence joins TRBV19 and TRBJ1-5, with TRBD1 matching 7 bases. The CDR3 spans 14 residues. The junction had 13 bases not matched to a gene; V was cut back by 4 bases and J by 13 bases. Germline values: CDR1 LNHDA, CDR2 SQIVND (reference sequence). In DNA, the CDR3 is TGTGCCAGTAGTAGCTCTACAGGGGCGGGGGGGCAGCATTTT. Its protein is CASSSSTGAGGQHF.

The chain couples TRBV27 to TRBJ1-5; TRBD1 agrees at 10 bases. The germline gives CDR1 MNHEY, CDR2 SMNVEV (reference sequence). Trimming removed 3 bases from V and 7 bases from J; junction bases left unmatched: 3. This CDR3 spans 14 amino acids. The CDR3 DNA is TGTGCCAGCAGTTTGACAGGGGGCGGACAGCCCCAGCATTTT. Amino acids: CASSLTGGGQPQHF.

The V and J genes are TRBV6-5 and TRBJ2-7; TRBD1 might be the D (5 bases). This CDR3 is built from 14 residues. Germline CDR1 MNHEY, CDR2 SVGAGI. The V gene lost 10 bases and the J gene lost 1 base, with 17 bases spanning the gap. This chain's CDR3 is CATRTNRHSYEQYF. Written as DNA, the CDR3 is TGTGCCACCCGTACGAACAGGCATTCCTACGAGCAGTACTTC.

In this sample, this clone turned up a few times. V gene TRBV6-1 combines with J gene TRBJ1-1, with D unclear. Trimming left V 4 bases short and J 6 bases short, with 12 bases between. Per germline, CDR1 MNHNS and CDR2 SASEGT. The CDR3 loop spans 13 amino acids. The CDR3 nucleotides are TGTGCCAGCAGTGTCAAAGCTCCCCCTGAAGCTTTCTTT. Its protein is CASSVKAPPEAFF.

J is TRBJ1-2 and V is TRBV13, with 9 positions matching TRBD1. V shed 3 bases, J shed 6 bases, and the junction held 8 bases outside the gene matches. The germline CDR1 and CDR2 sequences are PRHDT and FYEKMQ (reference sequence). The CDR3 contains 15 residues. CDR3 loop: CASSFRDRVTHGYTF. In DNA, the CDR3 is TGTGCCAGCAGCTTCCGGGACAGGGTTACCCATGGCTACACCTTC.

This clone was counted a single time. The V gene is TRBV9, the J gene TRBJ2-1; the D is unclear. With 2 bases removed from V and 6 bases from J, the gap between germline ends came to 18 bases. Germline CDR1 is SGDLS and CDR2 is YYNGEE. The CDR3 contains 16 residues. The CDR3 here is CASSVTPGLTANEQFF. CDR3 bases: TGTGCCAGCAGCGTTACACCGGGTCTAACGGCCAATGAGCAGTTCTTC.

The V call is TRBV6-1, the J call TRBJ2-2; D unresolved. Germline V lookup: CDR1 MNHNS, CDR2 SASEGT. Trimming cost V 5 bases and J 4 bases, with 11 bases left between them. CDR3 size: 14 residues. The CDR3 nucleotides read TGTGCCAGCAGTAAAAGCTTCTCCACCGGGGAGCTGTTTTTT. Translated: CASSKSFSTGELFF.

This chain links TRBV19 with TRBJ2-7, with 15 bases lining up with TRBD2. The germline V gene encodes CDR1 LNHDA and CDR2 SQIVND (reference sequence). V gave up 5 bases and J gave up 6 bases; unmatched junction bases: 14. The CDR3 has 18 residues. DNA of the CDR3: TGTGCCAGTAGTTATTCCGGGACTAGCGGGAGGAGAATGGGCGAGCAGTACTTC. Translating it yields CASSYSGTSGRRMGEQYF.

This clone was counted only a few times. The chain links TRBV11-2 to TRBJ2-2; the match to TRBD2 covers 13 bases. V lost 1 base to trimming and J lost 3 bases; unmatched junction nucleotides: 5. CDR1 and CDR2 from the germline V gene are SGHAT and FQNNGV. CDR3 length equals 18 residues. CDR3 in amino acids: CASSLGRGTSGDTGELFF. CDR3 DNA: TGTGCCAGCAGCTTAGGTAGAGGGACTAGCGGGGACACCGGGGAGCTGTTTTTT.

The chain has TRBV5-6 and TRBJ1-2, with 8 bases aligning to TRBD1. With 5 bases clipped from V and 4 bases from J, the junction kept 4 bases outside the gene matches. CDR1 is SGHDT, CDR2 YYEEEE, per germline. The CDR3 is 13 amino acids. In nucleotides, the CDR3 is TGTGCCAGCAGGGGACAGGCCCTCTATGGCTACACCTTC. It encodes CASRGQALYGYTF. The full variable domain, in which reference TRBV5-6 and TRBJ1-2 provide the parts outside the CDR3, is DAGVTQSPTHLIKTRGQQVTLRCSPKSGHDTVSWYQQALGQGPQFIFQYYEEEERQRGNFPDRFSGHQFPNYSSELNVNALLLGDSALYLCASRGQALYGYTFGSGTRLTVV.

This clone was observed a few times. The chain carries TRBV9 and TRBJ1-2; D perhaps matches TRBD1 (6 bases). Trimming stripped 0 bases from V and 3 bases from J, with 15 bases between. CDR1 SGDLS and CDR2 YYNGEE come from the germline V gene. The CDR3 length is 16 residues. Written as DNA, the CDR3 is TGTGCCAGCAGCGTAGCGCCAGGGGACCACTACTATGGCTACACCTTC. Protein sequence: CASSVAPGDHYYGYTF.

The rearrangement links TRBV7-9 to TRBJ1-2, with 8 bases fitting TRBD1. In germline, CDR1 is SEHNR, CDR2 FQNEAQ (reference sequence). The CDR3 is 16 amino acids. Germline trimming cut 5 bases from V and 4 bases from J; bases unmatched to any gene: 12. The CDR3 nucleotides are TGTGCCAGCAGCCAACCACAGGGGGACTTTTCCTATGGCTACACCTTC. This sequence encodes CASSQPQGDFSYGYTF.

Here the CDR3 reads CASSPSVGRNTEAFF. The CDR3 nucleotides read TGTGCCAGCAGCCCCAGTGTCGGGAGGAACACTGAAGCTTTCTTT. The chain couples TRBV7-2 to TRBJ1-1; D call uncertain. V was clipped by 5 bases and J by 1 base, with 14 bases between them. The CDR3 runs to 15 residues. Germline loops: CDR1 SGHTA, CDR2 FQGNSA.

V is TRBV6-5 and J is TRBJ1-1, with a possible D match to TRBD1 (5 bases). V lost 3 bases and J lost 3, with 14 bases in between. The CDR3 extends over 15 amino acids. The germline CDR1 and CDR2 sequences are MNHEY and SVGAGI. CDR3 amino acids: CASSYRGRVDTEAFF. In DNA, the CDR3 is TGTGCCAGCAGTTATCGCGGCAGGGTCGACACTGAAGCTTTCTTT.

The chain recombines TRBV5-6 with TRBJ1-4; TRBD1 might be the D (5 bases). The CDR3 runs 15 residues. V lost 2 bases, J lost 7 bases, and 15 bases lay in between. CDR1 and CDR2 (germline): SGHDT, YYEEEE. CDR3 region: CASSFGAPSSEKLFF. The CDR3 coding sequence is TGTGCCAGCAGCTTTGGGGCCCCCTCCTCTGAAAAACTGTTTTTT. Combining the CDR3 with reference TRBV5-6 and TRBJ1-4 gives the whole variable domain DAGVTQSPTHLIKTRGQQVTLRCSPKSGHDTVSWYQQALGQGPQFIFQYYEEEERQRGNFPDRFSGHQFPNYSSELNVNALLLGDSALYLCASSFGAPSSEKLFFGSGTQLSVL.

The chain uses TRBV4-3 and TRBJ1-2; D is undetermined. The germline V and J ends were trimmed by 0 bases and 4 bases, with 12 bases remaining between them. The CDR3 has 15 residues. Germline CDR1 and CDR2: LGHNA and YSLEER. CDR3 region: CASSQDRVGGYGYTF. CDR3 sequence (DNA): TGCGCCAGCAGCCAAGATCGAGTGGGAGGCTATGGCTACACCTTC.

The rearrangement joins TRBV12-5 to TRBJ1-5, with no clear D. The CDR3 loop spans 14 amino acids. Germline V gene data show CDR1 as LGHNT and CDR2 as FRNRAP. Trimming shortened V by 3 bases and J by 4 bases, and 10 bases separated the two germline ends. The CDR3 DNA reads as TGTGCTAGTGGTTTCGGGGAAGTGAATCAGCCCCAGCATTTT. Amino acids: CASGFGEVNQPQHF.

The genes are TRBV5-1 and TRBJ2-1, with TRBD2 identical over 11 bases. The germline V gene encodes CDR1 SGHRS and CDR2 YFSETQ. The CDR3 covers 15 residues. V lost 4 bases to trimming and J lost 3 bases; unmatched junction nucleotides: 3. Here the CDR3 DNA reads TGCGCCAGCAGCCCCGGGACTAGCGGCTACAATGAGCAGTTCTTC. Translating gives CASSPGTSGYNEQFF.

This clone was observed a handful of times. This rearrangement joins TRBV11-2 to TRBJ2-1; possibly TRBD2 for D (6 bases). Per the germline V gene, CDR1 is SGHAT and CDR2 is FQNNGV. Trimming took 5 bases from V and 5 from J, leaving 10 bases between them. This CDR3 comprises 13 residues. Written as DNA, the CDR3 is TGTGCCAGCAGCATCGGGAGTCACAATGAGCAGTTCTTC. Translating gives CASSIGSHNEQFF.

This chain uses TRBV28 with TRBJ1-5; 7 positions agree with TRBD1. The CDR3 spans 15 residues. Per germline, CDR1 MDHEN and CDR2 SYDVKM. Trimming took 3 bases from V and 2 from J; bases not matched to a gene: 4. The CDR3 DNA is TGTGCCAGCAGTTTTGACGGGACAGGCAATCAGCCCCAGCATTTT. Encoded protein: CASSFDGTGNQPQHF.